Listed here is a single T cell receptor (beta chain). Its target is not known. The J segment lost 0 bases and the V segment lost 6 bases, leaving 3 bases of the junction unmatched. CDR3 length equals 16 residues. This sample is part of a study of T-cell memory formation after mild COVID-19. Turning to the study itself: Among the donors, TCR clusters were largely specific to each donor.

TCRdb ran MiXCR on the 5' RACE reads and lists one entry per CDR3 protein. The sample contains about 290,000 distinct CDR3 sequences, about 15% of which appear only once. Points from the study as a whole: SARS-CoV-2 specificity was not confirmed for second-wave clones peaking on day 37. Pre-infection memory showed some responding clones, and this suggested that cross-reactive memory joined. CD4+ contracting clones were found mainly in CM and EM, and CD8+ ones in EMRA.

This sequence originates from a man aged 18 to 29 who had mild COVID-19 (a few samples of this study predate the infection). Cell type and time point are not known. The specimen was PBMCs or a T cell subset sorted from them (not recorded which). The rearrangement links TRBV12-3 or TRBV12-4 to TRBJ2-1; 12 bases align to TRBD2. The CDR3 nucleotides are TGTGCCAGCAGGCTAGCGGGGGGGAGCTCCTACAATGAGCAGTTCTTC. Amino acids: CASRLAGGSSYNEQFF.